The 6 T cell receptor beta chains below all came from one sample that was sequenced in a study of cytomegalovirus exposure and HLA in healthy donors. The study ran its PCR with 60 Vbeta and 13 Jbeta primers. Sequenced by immunoSEQ multiplex PCR; TCRdb stores in-frame clones only, minus some. The sample gives roughly 200,000 clones, roughly 80% of which show up once; about 1.8% is in the top ten. The sequencing input was PBMCs. Receptors originate from a woman between 18 and 29 years old in good health and CMV-seronegative.

This clone came up a few times. V and J are TRBV4-3 and TRBJ1-5; 8 nucleotides agree with TRBD1. The CDR3 contains 15 residues. The V gene's germline CDR1 is LGHNA and CDR2 YSLEER. J was trimmed by 6 bases and V by 4 bases; bases with no gene match: 8. Here the CDR3 DNA reads TGCGCCAGCAGCCGCACCAGGGGGCGAAGTCAGCCCCAGCATTTT. Amino acid sequence: CASSRTRGRSQPQHF.

This sequence joins TRBV4-1 and TRBJ2-1; 11 bases are a match to TRBD2. V trimming: 3 bases; J trimming: 0 bases; junction bases outside the gene matches: 4. The CDR3 contains 17 residues. Germline-derived CDR1 and CDR2 are MGHRA and YSYEKL. The CDR3 nucleotides are TGCGCCAGCAGCCAGGCCGGGACTAGCGGCTCCTACAATGAGCAGTTCTTC. It codes for CASSQAGTSGSYNEQFF.

The chain links TRBV6-4 to TRBJ2-2; 9 positions match TRBD2. Germline CDR1 MRHNA, CDR2 SNTAGT. V trimming: 10 bases; J trimming: 1 base; junction bases outside the gene matches: 22. The CDR3 is made up of 20 amino acids. The CDR3 nucleotides read TGTGCCACCTTTCATTTAACTAGCGGGCAGATGAGAGGGAACACCGGGGAGCTGTTTTTT. It translates to CATFHLTSGQMRGNTGELFF.

This chain joins TRBV2 and TRBJ1-2; 7 bases are a match to TRBD1. V was clipped by 2 bases and J by 1 base; unmatched bases: 4. Germline CDR1 SNHLY, CDR2 FYNNEI. The CDR3 covers 15 residues. CDR3: CASSEWDSYNYGYTF. The CDR3 bases are TGTGCCAGCAGTGAATGGGACAGCTATAACTATGGCTACACCTTC.

This chain connects TRBV19 to TRBJ2-1, with D unresolved. Trimming took 1 base from V and 2 from J, leaving 12 bases between them. The CDR3 runs 16 residues. Germline V gene sequence: CDR1 LNHDA, CDR2 SQIVND (reference sequence). The CDR3 nucleotides read TGTGCCAGTAGTATAGCGGCAGGCCTTACCTACAATGAGCAGTTCTTC. It encodes CASSIAAGLTYNEQFF. Using reference TRBV19 and TRBJ2-1 for the parts outside the CDR3, the full variable domain is DGGITQSPKYLFRKEGQNVTLSCEQNLNHDAMYWYRQDPGQGLRLIYYSQIVNDFQKGDIAEGYSVSREKKESFPLTVTSAQKNPTAFYLCASSIAAGLTYNEQFFGPGTRLTVL.

The genes are TRBV7-9 and TRBJ2-7; 8 bases match TRBD1. Germline assignment: CDR1 SEHNR and CDR2 FQNEAQ (reference sequence). This CDR3 region has 16 residues. The CDR3 DNA is TGTTCCAGCAGCTTAGGTGGCTCGGGACAGGAGTCCGAGCAGTACGTC. Its translation is CSSSLGGSGQESEQYV.